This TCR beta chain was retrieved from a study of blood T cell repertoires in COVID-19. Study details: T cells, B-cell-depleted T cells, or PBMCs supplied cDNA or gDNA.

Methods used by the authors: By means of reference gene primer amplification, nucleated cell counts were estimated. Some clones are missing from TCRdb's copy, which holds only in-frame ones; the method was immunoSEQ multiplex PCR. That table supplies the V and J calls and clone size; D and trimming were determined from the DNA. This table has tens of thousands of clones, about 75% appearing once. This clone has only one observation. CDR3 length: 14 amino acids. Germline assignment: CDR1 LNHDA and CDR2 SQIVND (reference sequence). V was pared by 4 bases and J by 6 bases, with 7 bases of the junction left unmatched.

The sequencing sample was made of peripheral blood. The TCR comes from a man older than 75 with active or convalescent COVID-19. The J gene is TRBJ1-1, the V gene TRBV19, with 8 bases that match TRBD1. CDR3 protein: CASSRQGSLAEAFF. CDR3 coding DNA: TGTGCCAGTAGTAGACAGGGGAGTTTGGCTGAAGCTTTCTTT.